The 5 T cell receptor beta chains listed next were all sequenced from one sample in a study of T cells in Graves' hyperthyroidism and ophthalmopathy. The TCR beta CDR3 regions underwent amplification using RNA transcripts as the source. A set of HTBI primers served as the primers for a first-round RT-PCR of the TCR CDR3. TCRdb re-called the multiplex PCR reads through MiXCR, storing one row per CDR3 protein. The sample carries 400,000 or so distinct CDR3 sequences, around 15% recorded once. Sequenced input: blood. All receptors come from a woman in her sixties or seventies with Graves' ophthalmopathy.

There are many counts of this clonotype. DNA of the CDR3: TGTGCCAGCAGCCCCGCGACAGGGCCAAGGGCTTTCTTT. It is translated as CASSPATGPRAFF. V gene TRBV6-1 combines with J gene TRBJ1-1, with 7 bases matching TRBD1. The CDR3 has 13 residues. The germline CDR1 and CDR2 sequences are MNHNS and SASEGT. After removal of 6 bases from V and 11 bases from J, the junction contained 12 bases not matched to a gene.

This clonotype was observed many times. V usage is TRBV7-2 and J usage is TRBJ2-1, with D hard to call. Trimming cost V 5 bases and J 6 bases, with 14 bases left between them. This CDR3 comprises 14 residues. CDR1 is SGHTA and CDR2 is FQGNSA in the germline V gene. The CDR3 nucleotides are TGTGCCAGCAGCCCTAACGCGGTAGGCAATGAGCAGTTCTTC. The encoded protein is CASSPNAVGNEQFF.

This clonotype was observed many times. V and J are TRBV28 and TRBJ1-5; D unclear. The CDR3 spans 13 residues. The V gene lost 5 bases and the J gene lost 7 bases, with 12 bases spanning the gap. The germline V gene has CDR1 MDHEN and CDR2 SYDVKM. This chain's CDR3 is CASSIGEWQPQHF. DNA for the CDR3: TGTGCCAGCAGTATCGGGGAATGGCAGCCCCAGCATTTT.

This clonotype was seen more than once but under ten times. This chain uses TRBV20-1 with TRBJ2-1, with 11 bases that match TRBD2. The trim removed 0 bases at V and 6 bases at J, leaving 7 bases unmatched. The germline V gene encodes CDR1 DFQATT and CDR2 SNEGSKA (reference sequence). This CDR3 spans 16 amino acids. CDR3 in DNA: TGCAGTGCTAGAGACGGTAGCGGGAGGGCCGGCAATGAGCAGTTCTTC. This sequence encodes CSARDGSGRAGNEQFF.

As to this clonotype: The junction departs from germline at one end; a sequencing error may be responsible. The chain combines TRBV12-5 with TRBJ2-6; maybe TRBD1 (5 bases). Germline V gene sequence: CDR1 LGHNT, CDR2 FRNRAP. CDR3 length: 13 residues. This chain's CDR3 is CASARPGANALTF. The CDR3, as DNA: TGTGCTAGTGCCCGTCCTGGGGCCAACGCCCTGACTTTC.